This T cell receptor (beta chain) derives from a study of blood T cell repertoires in COVID-19. Original processing methods: Nucleated cell counts were estimated from reference gene primer amplification. Sequenced by immunoSEQ multiplex PCR; TCRdb stores in-frame clones only, minus some. V and J calls and clone size are those listed in that table; D and trimming were worked out from the DNA. In the table there are around 430,000 clones, approximately 88% of which are singletons. Seattle researchers signed up patients amid active infection and tracked them longitudinally. The receptor was derived from a woman between 45 and 60 years old with COVID-19, enrolled during active disease. Material: peripheral blood.

CDR3: CASSWETGDYEQYF. The DNA for the CDR3 is TGTGCCAGCAGCTGGGAGACAGGGGATTACGAGCAGTACTTC. The rearrangement joins TRBV5-4 to TRBJ2-7; 8 bases agree with TRBD1. CDR1 is SGHNT, CDR2 YYREEE, per germline (reference sequence). This CDR3 is 14 amino acids long. J lost 4 bases, V lost 3 bases, and 6 bases had no gene match. Full variable domain (outside the CDR3, taken from reference TRBV5-4 and TRBJ2-7): ETGVTQSPTHLIKTRGQQVTLRCSSQSGHNTVSWYQQALGQGPQFIFQYYREEENGRGNFPPRFSGLQFPNYSSELNVNALELDDSALYLCASSWETGDYEQYFGPGTRLTVT.